This T cell receptor beta chain was recovered during a study of cytomegalovirus exposure and HLA in healthy donors. Donors likely had unrecorded immune exposures despite being nominally healthy when sampled. A multiplex PCR was run with 60 Vbeta primers and 13 Jbeta primers. Assay: immunoSEQ multiplex PCR; the TCRdb copy retains only in-frame clones and omits some. There are approximately 170,000 clones in the sample; around 86% occur only once, and around 2% lies in the top ten. Study-level results: Serostatus for CMV was the only available immune exposure information.

Comments on this clone: What it binds is not known.

This CDR3 contains 16 residues. Losses at the gene ends were 2 bases for V and 5 bases for J; bases not matched to a gene: 9. Germline CDR1 and CDR2: MNHNS and SASEGT. The clonotype comes from a human donor in good health. The chain couples TRBV6-1 to TRBJ2-5, with 9 positions matching TRBD2. Sequencing was done on a sample of PBMCs. The CDR3 is CASSESLAGRGETQYF. The DNA for the CDR3 is TGTGCCAGCAGTGAAAGCCTAGCGGGGAGGGGGGAGACCCAGTACTTC.